The sequence of this TCR beta chain was determined in a study of neurological immune-mediated disorders. TCRdb re-called the 5' RACE reads with MiXCR, one entry per CDR3 protein. The sample consists of around 25,000 distinct CDR3 sequences, roughly 13% of them appearing once. The CDR3 has 14 amino acids. The V gene's germline CDR1 is MNHNS and CDR2 SASEGT. Trimming cost V 2 bases and J 4 bases, with 9 bases left between them. This clonotype has a count of ten or more. Its antigen remains unidentified. General study results and limits: Private repertoires in all groups were suggested by the absence of shared CDR3 amino acid sequences among expanded clones across subjects.

This chain connects TRBV6-1 to TRBJ1-5, with unresolved D. The clonotype comes from a woman aged 40 to 50 with HTLV-1-associated myelopathy (HAM/TSP). Sample: PBMCs. CDR3: CASSEIRQNQPQHF. The CDR3 DNA reads TGTGCCAGCAGTGAAATCCGGCAGAATCAGCCCCAGCATTTT.